This T cell receptor beta chain stems from a study of human T cells and chemical hapten exposure (dated by TCRdb to the early 2020s). For the wider study: For sensitization, 2% DPC in acetone was applied to a 2 cm by 2 cm area of upper inner arm skin. Throughout the approximately 22-week study period, patients were also given weekly therapeutic DPC doses on the scalp. Patch testing on the upper back used Finn chambers containing 0.01% DPC, with scoring done after 6 days according to International Contact Dermatitis Research Group standards. The mostly female patient cohort included alopecia areata with under or over 50% scalp involvement, alopecia totalis and alopecia universalis. The libraries were sequenced as a pool, and the TCR yield per sample differed mostly because of small variations in library volumes within the pool. Peripheral blood TCR repertoire changes were tracked in vivo in alopecia patients during primary and secondary sensitization to the hapten diphenylcyclopropenone (DPC). Blood was sampled from patients pre-sensitization (week 0) and at 2, 6 and about 24 weeks after DPC sensitization. Roughly 30 alopecia patients provided blood for TCR sequencing at one to four time points (pre-sensitization, 2, 6 and 24 weeks).

The paper's findings and limits, for the study overall: Expanded TCRs formed significantly more large CDR3 similarity clusters than pre-sensitization or healthy control sets, consistent with antigen-driven responses. Repeated subsampling changed both the strength of the expansion versus patch-test correlation and the threshold at which that correlation became significant. A positive correlation was found between the number of PT1 expanded TCRs and patch test score, with significance reached at thresholds 8, 16 and 32 but not 4. Because every patient had alopecia, a presumed autoimmune disease, the patients' immune response might differ from that of healthy individuals. No change with DPC sensitization was found in the number of TCRs above 1 in 1000 frequency, and no evidence of global repertoire structure alterations was found.

This clonotype has just a few counts. Its specific antigen is unknown. No base quality information exists; no much larger clone differs at one position. Libraries were built with RACE. Sequencing was performed on a NextSeq 500. During library preparation, unique molecular identifiers were attached to individual cDNA molecules so that TCRs could be counted quantitatively and reproducibly. Both TCR alpha and TCR beta chains were sequenced from each blood RNA sample. The source study handled its data this way. A median of around 100,000 TCRs per sample was observed, with a range of about 23,224 to 750,000. The Decombinator software suite was used to annotate the V, J and CDR3 of the TCR reads. Every sample was subsampled to the same number of TCRs (28,000) for the PS versus PT1 abundance plots. Expanded TCRs were defined as absent before sensitization and observed at least eight times at the 2-week time point. TCRdb reprocessing: public reads trimmed at Q25 with fastp, clones called with MiXCR, in-frame beta chains kept. Duplicate CDR3 protein sequences are folded into a single record with the most common DNA and genes. None of the V and J calls come from the authors' own analysis; TCRdb made them. The sample table lists around 160,000 distinct CDR3 sequences, 13% to 15% of them with a count of one. About 1.7% of the sample is in the top ten clones.

In light of the paper, this sample's time point label describes: patch test 1, 2 weeks after DPC sensitization. Taken with the paper, the label for treatment or condition translates to: therapeutic diphenylcyclopropenone sensitization with weekly scalp DPC. Blood at each patch-test visit was drawn before the patch test was applied. Patients were eligible if aged 18 to 70, diagnosed with alopecia and judged suitable for DPC therapy, and pregnant patients were excluded. Total RNA was isolated from unfractionated whole blood collected in Tempus Blood RNA tubes. The specimen comprised whole blood, sampled in connection with sensitization to the hapten diphenylcyclopropenone (DPC). This sequence originates from a woman in her twenties or thirties with alopecia areata. Some clones in this sample may be carry-over from other donors' samples.

The DNA is TGCAGTGCTAAAGGACAGGGAGCCTACGAGCAGTACTTC. The resulting protein is CSAKGQGAYEQYF. The V and J segments used are TRBV20-1 and TRBJ2-7; TRBD1 lines up with 8 middle nucleotides. For CDR1 and CDR2, the germline V gene (reference sequence) lists DFQATT and SNEGSKA. Germline trimming amounts to 4 bases on V and 2 bases on J, with 4 as the count of junction bases outside the gene matches. CDR3 length: 13 amino acids, cysteine to phenylalanine. CDR3 DNA only is kept here, 39 bases in frame from base 1.